These T cell receptor beta chains were read from a single sample in a study of response to subunit inactivated influenza vaccine. TCRdb analysed the RT-PCR reads with MiXCR anew, one entry per CDR3 protein. The table shows roughly 550,000 distinct CDR3 sequences, with approximately 24% occurring only once. These data are also associated with another study on T cells expressing NK-cell markers.

Sequenced here: CD4+ T cells sorted from PBMCs, sampled about 11 days after vaccination. The receptors were gathered from a man aged 50 to 59 who received an inactivated influenza vaccine. Both conserved end residues are part of each CDR3. Each record gives: J gene, V gene, D gene, clone size, CDR3 DNA, CDR3 protein. A D gene is named only where the DNA matches it firmly. For some rows the clone size is stated as once, few or many, or as a class when expanded; others skip it.

>TRBJ2-7|TRBV9|.|few
TGTGCCAGCAGCGTATCCAACCGAGCCCACGAGCAGTACTTC
CASSVSNRAHEQYF
>TRBJ2-1|TRBV6-1|.|.
TGTGCCAGCAGTGAAGCGGGTATAGGTGAGCAGTTCTTC
CASSEAGIGEQFF
>TRBJ2-5|TRBV28|.|.
TGTGCCAGCAGTGGGCCGGGGGAGACCCAGTACTTC
CASSGPGETQYF
>TRBJ1-1|TRBV7-2|TRBD1|.
TGTGCCAGCAGCCTTGGCAGGGGGCGGGCGAACACTGAAGCTTTCTTT
CASSLGRGRANTEAFF
>TRBJ1-4|TRBV7-9|TRBD1|many
TGTGCCAGCAGCTTTGGGCAGGGGGTGAATGAAAAACTGTTTTTT
CASSFGQGVNEKLFF
>TRBJ2-3|TRBV15|TRBD2|.
TGTGCCACCAGCAAGATAGCGGGAGATACGCAGTATTTT
CATSKIAGDTQYF
>TRBJ1-2|TRBV6-1|TRBD1|.
TGTGCCAGCAGAGCGACAGGGTTATATGGCTACACCTTC
CASRATGLYGYTF
>TRBJ2-1|TRBV12-3/TRBV12-4|.|.
TGTGCCAGCAGGGCGATTACGACGAGCTCCTACAATGAGCAGTTCTTC
CASRAITTSSYNEQFF
>TRBJ2-1|TRBV4-1|.|few
TGCGCCAGCAGCCAAGATCGACGGGAGCAGTTCTTC
CASSQDRREQFF
>TRBJ2-7|TRBV5-1|.|.
TGCGCCAGCAGCGCGCCGGGACGGATGTCCTACGAGCAGTACTTC
CASSAPGRMSYEQYF
>TRBJ2-1|TRBV20-1|.|.
TGCAGTGCTTACGGCCCGGGGAGTAATGAGCAGTTCTTC
CSAYGPGSNEQFF
>TRBJ1-4|TRBV6-1|.|few
TGTGCCAGCAAGGGCCCAACTAATGAAAAACTGTTTTTT
CASKGPTNEKLFF
>TRBJ2-3|TRBV30|TRBD1|.
TGTGCCTGGAGTGTACCGGACAGGGGCCCAGATACGCAGTATTTT
CAWSVPDRGPDTQYF
>TRBJ1-1|TRBV30|.|.
TGTGCCTGGAGTGGGCGCACTGAAGCTTTCTTT
CAWSGRTEAFF